Following are 21 T cell receptor beta chains from one sample sequenced in a study of blood T cell repertoires in COVID-19. The data were produced by immunoSEQ multiplex PCR, yet TCRdb's version contains in-frame clones alone and is incomplete. The table lists about 68,000 clones, roughly 84% of them singletons. The sample taken for sequencing was peripheral blood. Source of these receptors: an older man with acute or convalescent COVID-19.

The V and J genes are TRBV5-1 and TRBJ2-1, with D uncertain. CDR3 size: 14 residues. Germline V lookup: CDR1 SGHRS, CDR2 YFSETQ. V dropped 0 bases and J dropped 7 bases, with 11 bases sitting between them. The CDR3 is CASSLAEPPNEQFF. CDR3 nucleotide sequence: TGCGCCAGCAGCTTGGCCGAGCCTCCTAATGAGCAGTTCTTC.

The chain recombines TRBV19 with TRBJ1-5, with 9 bases matching TRBD1. J lost 7 bases, V lost 6 bases, and 10 bases had no gene match. Germline CDR1 LNHDA, CDR2 SQIVND (reference sequence). CDR3 length: 15 residues. The CDR3 is CASSTFTGGEQPQHF. For the CDR3, the DNA is TGTGCCAGTAGCACGTTCACAGGGGGCGAACAGCCCCAGCATTTT.

This CDR3 is CASSLPRTGTNSPLHF. The CDR3 coding sequence is TGTGCCAGCAGTTTACCCAGGACAGGGACGAACTCACCCCTCCACTTT. This chain links TRBV28 with TRBJ1-6; 8 nucleotides match TRBD1. V was pared by 2 bases and J by 10 bases, with 10 bases of the junction left unmatched. The CDR3 spans 16 residues. Germline CDR1 MDHEN, CDR2 SYDVKM.

This chain uses TRBV12-3 or TRBV12-4 with TRBJ1-1; D perhaps matches TRBD1 (6 bases). The CDR3 has 12 residues. Trimming shortened V by 7 bases and J by 3 bases, and 9 bases separated the two germline ends. CDR3 nucleotides: TGTGCCAGCATGCAGGGGTACACTGAAGCTTTCTTT. Translation gives CASMQGYTEAFF.

The V call is TRBV28, the J call TRBJ2-7, with a possible D match to TRBD2 (6 bases). This CDR3 region has 14 residues. The V end was cut by 5 bases, the J end by 0 bases, with 11 bases between. CDR1 and CDR2 (germline): MDHEN, SYDVKM. As DNA, the CDR3 is TGTGCCAGCAGTCGACAGACTAGCTCCTACGAGCAGTACTTC. Translating gives CASSRQTSSYEQYF.

This chain connects TRBV28 to TRBJ1-2; TRBD1 aligns across 7 bases. In germline, CDR1 is MDHEN, CDR2 SYDVKM. Trimming removed 6 bases from V and 4 bases from J; junction bases left unmatched: 20. This CDR3 is built from 18 residues. CDR3 coding DNA: TGTGCCAGCAGCCGAGGGGGAACAGGGGATTTTCGCCTCTATGGCTACACCTTC. It encodes CASSRGGTGDFRLYGYTF.

The CDR3 reads CASSFPGLSEAFF. The DNA of the CDR3 is TGTGCCAGCAGCTTCCCCGGACTCTCCGAAGCTTTCTTT. This chain links TRBV7-2 with TRBJ1-1; D gene ambiguous. CDR1 SGHTA and CDR2 FQGNSA come from the germline V gene. The CDR3 extends over 13 amino acids. V shed 3 bases and J shed 8 bases, with 13 bases lying between them.

The rearrangement links TRBV7-8 to TRBJ2-3; D perhaps matches TRBD1 (6 bases). V lost 6 bases to trimming and J lost 6 bases, with 13 bases between them. Germline lookup yields CDR1 SGHVS and CDR2 FQNEAQ. This CDR3 spans 13 amino acids. The CDR3 here is CASRYTGSDTQYF. CDR3 nucleotide sequence: TGTGCCAGCAGATACACAGGGTCCGATACGCAGTATTTT.

The chain is built from TRBV5-1 and TRBJ2-1, with 7 bases that match TRBD1. J gave up 5 bases and V 4 bases, and 6 bases lay outside the gene matches. This CDR3 spans 14 amino acids. Germline CDR1 SGHRS, CDR2 YFSETQ. CDR3 loop: CASSLPGQHNEQFF. DNA for the CDR3: TGCGCCAGCAGCCTCCCGGGACAGCACAATGAGCAGTTCTTC.

The chain employs TRBV9 and TRBJ1-4, with 9 bases matching TRBD1. Germline assignment: CDR1 SGDLS and CDR2 YYNGEE. The CDR3 contains 15 residues. The V and J ends lost 4 bases and 6 bases, in that order; junction bases with no gene match: 7. CDR3 residues: CASSSRDRADEKLFF. CDR3 bases: TGTGCCAGCAGCTCAAGGGACAGGGCGGATGAAAAACTGTTTTTT. Full variable domain (outside the CDR3, taken from reference TRBV9 and TRBJ1-4): DSGVTQTPKHLITATGQRVTLRCSPRSGDLSVYWYQQSLDQGLQFLIQYYNGEERAKGNILERFSAQQFPDLHSELNLSSLELGDSALYFCASSSRDRADEKLFFGSGTQLSVL.

This clone was observed a few times. This chain connects TRBV18 to TRBJ2-7; a possible D gene is TRBD1 (6 bases). V shed 0 bases and J shed 4 bases, with 10 bases lying between them. From germline, CDR1 is KGHSH and CDR2 LQKENI. This CDR3 has 14 amino acids. The chain's CDR3 is CASSPPGQFYEQYF. CDR3 coding DNA: TGTGCCAGCTCACCACCGGGACAATTTTACGAGCAGTACTTC.

The chain combines TRBV12-3 or TRBV12-4 with TRBJ2-2; D might be TRBD1 (6 bases). This CDR3 is 13 amino acids long. V was shortened by 7 bases and J by 3 bases, with 9 bases between the two germline ends. The CDR3 DNA reads TGTGCCAGCAACAGGGTCGACACCGGGGAGCTGTTTTTT. It yields the protein CASNRVDTGELFF.

The V call is TRBV7-2, the J call TRBJ2-7; 9 bases are a match to TRBD2. CDR3 length equals 15 residues. The germline V gene has CDR1 SGHTA and CDR2 FQGNSA. The trim removed 2 bases at V and 6 bases at J, leaving 8 bases unmatched. The CDR3 DNA follows: TGTGCCAGCAGCTTAAATCCGGCGGGGGGGCCCGAGCAGTACTTC. This codes for CASSLNPAGGPEQYF. The complete variable domain, with remaining parts taken from reference TRBV7-2 and TRBJ2-7, reads GAGVSQSPSNKVTEKGKDVELRCDPISGHTALYWYRQSLGQGLEFLIYFQGNSAPDKSGLPSDRFSAERTGGSVSTLTIQRTQQEDSAVYLCASSLNPAGGPEQYFGPGTRLTVT.

V and J are TRBV27 and TRBJ2-7; 7 bases match TRBD1. The germline CDR1 and CDR2 sequences are MNHEY and SMNVEV (reference sequence). The V gene end was trimmed by 6 bases and the J gene end by 7 bases; junction bases not matched to a gene: 9. The CDR3 spans 13 residues. The CDR3 DNA reads as TGTGCCAGCAGCAGGGACAGAGTAGCAGAGCAGTACTTC. It translates to CASSRDRVAEQYF.

The chain uses TRBV7-2 and TRBJ2-2; no reliable D call. V dropped 5 bases and J dropped 0 bases, with 4 bases sitting between them. The germline V gene encodes CDR1 SGHTA and CDR2 FQGNSA. The CDR3 runs to 13 residues. For the CDR3, the DNA is TGTGCCAGCAGCCAAACGAACACCGGGGAGCTGTTTTTT. Its protein product is CASSQTNTGELFF. The full variable domain, its missing parts supplied by reference TRBV7-2 and TRBJ2-2, is GAGVSQSPSNKVTEKGKDVELRCDPISGHTALYWYRQSLGQGLEFLIYFQGNSAPDKSGLPSDRFSAERTGGSVSTLTIQRTQQEDSAVYLCASSQTNTGELFFGEGSRLTVL.

This chain connects TRBV3-1 (or the pseudogene TRBV3-2) to TRBJ2-5, with TRBD1 as a possible D gene (6 bases). The V end was cut by 0 bases, the J end by 3 bases, with 11 bases between. This CDR3 is built from 15 residues. CDR1 LGHDT and CDR2 YNNKEL come from the germline V gene (reference sequence). The CDR3 DNA follows: TGTGCCAGCAGCCAAGAGGGTCAGGGGAAAGAGACCCAGTACTTC. As protein: CASSQEGQGKETQYF.

The CDR3 loop is CASCRGVNTGELFF. The CDR3 region has the DNA TGTGCCAGCTGTCGGGGGGTTAACACCGGGGAGCTGTTTTTT. The chain links TRBV19 to TRBJ2-2; 7 nucleotides align to TRBD2. Looked up from germline, CDR1 is LNHDA and CDR2 is SQIVND (reference sequence). CDR3 length equals 14 residues. After removal of 9 bases from V and 2 bases from J, the junction contained 6 bases not matched to a gene.

The chain uses TRBV24-1 and TRBJ2-1; tentatively, D is TRBD2 (6 bases). Germline lookup yields CDR1 KGHDR and CDR2 SFDVKD. This CDR3 is 15 amino acids long. Trimming shortened V by 5 bases and J by 0 bases, and 10 bases separated the two germline ends. CDR3 region: CATSAHGSSYNEQFF. CDR3 nucleotide sequence: TGTGCCACCAGTGCCCACGGGAGCTCCTACAATGAGCAGTTCTTC.

This chain joins TRBV6-6 and TRBJ2-5, with TRBD1 as a possible D gene (5 bases). Trimming pared 4 bases from V and 4 bases from J, leaving 16 bases between. From germline, CDR1 is MNHNY and CDR2 SVGAGI (reference sequence). The CDR3 loop spans 15 amino acids. This chain's CDR3 is CASSFQGAVLETQYF. The DNA for the CDR3 is TGTGCCAGCAGTTTTCAAGGGGCGGTTCTAGAGACCCAGTACTTC.

This clone counts as medium-sized. The chain is built from TRBV19 and TRBJ2-3, with 8 bases aligning to TRBD2. The V gene's germline CDR1 is LNHDA and CDR2 SQIVND (reference sequence). J was trimmed by 0 bases and V by 5 bases; bases with no gene match: 4. CDR3 length: 15 amino acids. The CDR3 DNA is TGTGCCAGTAGTCCGGGGGGGGCTAGCACAGATACGCAGTATTTT. Protein sequence: CASSPGGASTDTQYF.

The rearrangement links TRBV28 to TRBJ1-5, with TRBD1 matching 9 bases. CDR1 MDHEN and CDR2 SYDVKM come from the germline V gene. Unmatched junction bases numbered 5, after V lost 1 base and J lost 4 bases. The CDR3 consists of 16 residues. CDR3 sequence reads: CASSLLTGTGNQPQHF. The CDR3 DNA reads as TGTGCCAGCAGTTTATTGACCGGGACAGGGAATCAGCCCCAGCATTTT.